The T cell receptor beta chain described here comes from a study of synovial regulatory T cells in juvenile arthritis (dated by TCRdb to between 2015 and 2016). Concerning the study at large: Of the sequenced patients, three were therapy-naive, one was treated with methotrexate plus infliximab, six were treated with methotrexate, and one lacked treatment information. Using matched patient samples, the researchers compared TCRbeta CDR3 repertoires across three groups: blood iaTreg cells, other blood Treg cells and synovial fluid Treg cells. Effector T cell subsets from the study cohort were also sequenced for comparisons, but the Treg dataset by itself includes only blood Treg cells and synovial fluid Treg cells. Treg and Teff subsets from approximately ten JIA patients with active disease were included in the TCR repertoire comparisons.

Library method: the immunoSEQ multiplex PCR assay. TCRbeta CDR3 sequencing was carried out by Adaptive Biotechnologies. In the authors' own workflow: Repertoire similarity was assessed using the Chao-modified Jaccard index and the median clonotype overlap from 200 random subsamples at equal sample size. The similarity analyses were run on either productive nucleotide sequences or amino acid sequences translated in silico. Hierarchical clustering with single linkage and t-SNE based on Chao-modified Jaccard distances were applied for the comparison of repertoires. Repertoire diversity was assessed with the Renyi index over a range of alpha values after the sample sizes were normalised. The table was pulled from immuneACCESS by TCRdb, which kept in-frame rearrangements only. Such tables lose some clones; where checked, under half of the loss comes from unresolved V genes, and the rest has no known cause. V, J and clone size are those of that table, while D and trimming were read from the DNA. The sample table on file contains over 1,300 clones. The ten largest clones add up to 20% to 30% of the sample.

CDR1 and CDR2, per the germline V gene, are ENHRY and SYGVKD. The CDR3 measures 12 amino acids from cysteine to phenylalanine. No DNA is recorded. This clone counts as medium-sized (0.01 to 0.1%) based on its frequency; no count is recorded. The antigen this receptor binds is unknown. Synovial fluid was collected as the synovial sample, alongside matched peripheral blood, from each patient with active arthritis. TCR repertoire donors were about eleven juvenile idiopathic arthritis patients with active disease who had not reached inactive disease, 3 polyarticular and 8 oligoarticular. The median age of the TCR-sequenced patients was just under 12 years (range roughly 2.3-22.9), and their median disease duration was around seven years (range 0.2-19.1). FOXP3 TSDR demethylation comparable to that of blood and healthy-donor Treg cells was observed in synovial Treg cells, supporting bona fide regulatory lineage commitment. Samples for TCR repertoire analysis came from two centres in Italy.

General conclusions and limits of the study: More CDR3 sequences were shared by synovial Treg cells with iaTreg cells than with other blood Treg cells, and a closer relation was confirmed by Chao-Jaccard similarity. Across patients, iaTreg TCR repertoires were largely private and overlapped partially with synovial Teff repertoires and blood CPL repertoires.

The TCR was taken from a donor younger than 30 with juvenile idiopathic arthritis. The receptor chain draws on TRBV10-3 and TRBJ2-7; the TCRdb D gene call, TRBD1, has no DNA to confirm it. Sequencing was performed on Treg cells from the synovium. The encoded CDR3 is CAISDNSYEQYF.